These 14 T cell receptor beta chains were sequenced from one sample in a study of regulatory T cells in long-lasting Graves disease. Time point denoted: newly diagnosed GD, antithyroid drugs for less than 3 months. PBMC RNA was the source of the TCR library. Relying on iRepertoire HTBI primers and Arm-PCR of CDR3 regions, the team built TCR beta libraries. TCRdb called the multiplex PCR reads again in MiXCR, with one record for every CDR3 protein. The sample includes about 210,000 distinct CDR3 sequences, roughly 19% seen only once; the top ten take about 11%. The sample was also linked to a second study, of T cells in Graves' hyperthyroidism and ophthalmopathy.

This specimen consisted of peripheral blood mononuclear cells (PBMCs), obtained at new diagnosis, from a patient treated with antithyroid drugs. Source of these receptors: a woman in her 30s with Graves disease.

This clonotype was seen ten or more times. This rearrangement joins TRBV5-1 to TRBJ1-1, with TRBD1 identical over 8 bases. The germline V gene has CDR1 SGHRS and CDR2 YFSETQ. This CDR3 contains 15 residues. With 4 bases clipped from V and 5 bases from J, the junction kept 10 bases outside the gene matches. CDR3 in amino acids: CASSQGQGSLTEAFF. The CDR3 DNA reads as TGCGCCAGCAGCCAAGGACAGGGCTCTCTAACTGAAGCTTTCTTT.

This clonotype was found many times. For the CDR3, the DNA is TGTGCAATATCAATCCTGCCCGAAAAACTGTTTTTT. Amino acids: CAISILPEKLFF. V gene TRBV28 combines with J gene TRBJ1-4; D is unclear. CDR3 length: 12 residues. The V gene's germline CDR1 is MDHEN and CDR2 SYDVKM.

This clonotype was recorded many times. The chain links TRBV10-3 to TRBJ1-2, with D unresolved. CDR1 is ENHRY, CDR2 SYGVKD, per germline. V lost 6 bases and J 4 bases, leaving 15 bases between the germline ends. There are 14 residues in the CDR3. The CDR3 sequence is CAISVRTDSYGYTF. Here the CDR3 DNA reads TGTGCCATCAGCGTCAGAACGGACTCCTATGGCTACACCTTC.

This clonotype has a count of ten or more. The chain carries TRBV20-1 and TRBJ2-1; TRBD2 matches 9 bases. The CDR3 contains 15 residues. Germline V gene lookup returns CDR1 DFQATT and CDR2 SNEGSKA (reference sequence). J lost 4 bases, V lost 1 base, and 5 bases had no gene match. The CDR3 nucleotides read TGCAGTGCTAGAGGGGCGGGAGGGTTGTACAATGAGCAGTTCTTC. Its protein product is CSARGAGGLYNEQFF.

The sample holds many counts of this clonotype. V and J are TRBV11-3 and TRBJ2-7, with a weak D call TRBD1 (6 bases). V shed 1 base and J shed 4 bases, with 11 bases lying between them. Germline loops: CDR1 SGHNT, CDR2 YENEEA. The CDR3 is 14 residues long. CDR3 residues: CASSLAGHQYEQYF. For the CDR3, the DNA is TGTGCCAGCAGCTTAGCGGGACACCAATACGAGCAGTACTTC.

The rearrangement joins TRBV29-1 to TRBJ1-1; TRBD1 aligns across 9 bases. Looked up from germline, CDR1 is SQVTM and CDR2 is ANQGSEA. J gave up 7 bases and V 6 bases, and 3 bases lay outside the gene matches. This CDR3 comprises 11 residues. CDR3: CSVGTGIEAFF. The CDR3, as DNA: TGCAGCGTAGGGACAGGGATTGAAGCTTTCTTT.

This clonotype was detected many times. This chain uses TRBV3-1 with TRBJ1-4; D uncertain. The CDR3 length is 17 residues. Germline V lookup: CDR1 LGHDT, CDR2 YNNKEL (reference sequence). The V and J ends lost 0 bases and 0 bases respectively, with 11 bases between them. DNA for the CDR3: TGTGCCAGCAGCCAAGAAGGATCGGCGGCAACTAATGAAAAACTGTTTTTT. The encoded protein is CASSQEGSAATNEKLFF.

This clonotype was observed at least ten times. The chain recombines TRBV27 with TRBJ1-1, with a tentative D call TRBD1 (6 bases). Between the trimmed V and J ends, which lost 5 bases and 0 bases, there was a span of 10 bases. Germline V lookup: CDR1 MNHEY, CDR2 SMNVEV (reference sequence). This CDR3 comprises 14 residues. The CDR3 spells CASSPRGLNTEAFF. Written as DNA, the CDR3 is TGTGCCAGCAGTCCCAGGGGTTTGAACACTGAAGCTTTCTTT.

This clonotype came up many times. The chain employs TRBV6-2 or TRBV6-3 and TRBJ1-1, with D possibly matching TRBD1 (6 bases). Germline V lookup: CDR1 MNHEY, CDR2 SVGEGT. This CDR3 region has 13 residues. V lost 5 bases, J lost 11 bases, and 18 bases lay in between. CDR3 sequence (DNA): TGTGCCAGCAGTCGGGATACTACAGGGCCGGCTTTCTTT. It codes for CASSRDTTGPAFF.

This clonotype was seen at least ten times. The germline gene is not matched at one end of the junction; a read error may be the cause. The CDR3 nucleotides read TGTGCCAGCAGCGACCCGGGACTAGCGGGAGAGCAGTACTTC. The encoded protein is CASSDPGLAGEQYF. This chain joins TRBV5-1 and TRBJ2-7; TRBD2 aligns across 13 bases. CDR3 length equals 14 residues. Germline-derived CDR1 and CDR2 are SGHRS and YFSETQ.

This clonotype has a count of ten or more. The genes are TRBV4-1 and TRBJ1-2; TRBD1 matches 8 bases. Per the germline V gene, CDR1 is MGHRA and CDR2 is YSYEKL. CDR3 length equals 15 residues. V dropped 6 bases and J dropped 6; count of bases not matched to a gene: 12. The CDR3 bases are TGCGCCAGCAGTCAAATCGACAGGGGTGGGGATGGCTACACCTTC. As protein: CASSQIDRGGDGYTF.

This clonotype was seen at least ten times. The V call is TRBV18, the J call TRBJ2-1; 10 bases are a match to TRBD2. The V gene end was trimmed by 5 bases and the J gene end by 6 bases; junction bases not matched to a gene: 7. Per the germline V gene, CDR1 is KGHSH and CDR2 is LQKENI. The CDR3 spans 15 residues. Here the CDR3 reads CASSSIAGGLNEQFF. The CDR3 bases are TGTGCCAGCTCATCCATAGCGGGAGGCCTCAATGAGCAGTTCTTC.

This clonotype has only a few counts. This chain uses TRBV2 with TRBJ2-7; 11 nucleotides align to TRBD2. V lost 7 bases, J lost 2 bases, and 4 bases stayed unmatched. CDR3 length: 14 residues. Germline V lookup: CDR1 SNHLY, CDR2 FYNNEI. CDR3 DNA: TGTGCCAGCAAGACTAGCGGGGTCCCCTACGAGCAGTACTTC. This translates into CASKTSGVPYEQYF.

The table lists this clonotype with many counts. The V and J genes are TRBV5-8 and TRBJ2-6, with 7 bases fitting TRBD1. The CDR3 has 17 amino acids. Germline CDR1 is SGHTS and CDR2 is YDEGEE. The junction had 9 bases not matched to a gene; V was cut back by 3 bases and J by 3 bases. The CDR3 region has the DNA TGTGCCAGCAGCTCACACAGGGGACGGGATGGGGCCAACGTCCTGACTTTC. Translated: CASSSHRGRDGANVLTF.